This TCR beta chain was sequenced for a study of T cell responses to AZD1222 COVID-19 vaccine. CDR1 is SGDLS, CDR2 YYNGEE, per germline. The CDR3 spans 15 residues. Trimming stripped 0 bases from V and 5 bases from J, with 14 bases between. Profiled with immunoSEQ multiplex PCR; TCRdb holds only in-frame clones, not every one. This sample yields about 180,000 clones, of which about nine tenths are seen a single time; around 1.9% belongs to the top ten. Material: peripheral blood, obtained 28 days after the second AZD1222 dose. V and J are TRBV9 and TRBJ1-2, with D perhaps matching TRBD1 (6 bases). This TCR came from an adult who received the AZD1222 COVID-19 vaccine. This chain's CDR3 is CASSVAPAGEYGYTF. Here the CDR3 DNA reads TGTGCCAGCAGCGTAGCTCCGGCAGGGGAGTATGGCTACACCTTC.